The rows below give T cell receptor beta chains drawn from one sample of a study of shared clonotypes between healthy human individuals. The assay was immunoSEQ multiplex PCR, and TCRdb's table has in-frame clones only and misses some. Of roughly 2,000,000 clones listed, 90% to 95% were seen once; the top ten hold about 1.6%. The sequenced sample consisted of naive CD8+ T cells from PBMCs. These receptors were taken from a young man in good health. Some clones in this sample may be carry-over from other donors' samples. Both conserved end residues are part of each CDR3. The order of the fields is D gene, V gene, J gene, clone size, CDR3 protein, CDR3 DNA. D genes are given only for firm matches. Not all rows give a size; the values are once, few, many and, for expanded clones, a class.

>-|TRBV18|TRBJ2-7|-
CASSPLRGGLEQYF
TGTGCCAGCTCACCACTAAGAGGGGGGCTTGAGCAGTACTTC
>-|TRBV27|TRBJ2-7|once
CASSLSGLRSSYEQYF
TGTGCCAGCAGTTTATCCGGACTGAGGAGCTCCTACGAGCAGTACTTC
>TRBD2|TRBV9|TRBJ2-1|-
CASSGGLADYNEQFF
TGTGCCAGCAGCGGGGGACTAGCGGATTACAATGAGCAGTTCTTC
>-|TRBV7-9|TRBJ2-7|-
CASSHTLYEQYF
TGTGCCAGCAGCCACACACTATACGAGCAGTACTTC
>TRBD1|TRBV19|TRBJ2-7|-
CASSMGQGARYEQYF
TGTGCCAGTAGTATGGGACAGGGGGCGAGGTACGAGCAGTACTTC
>-|TRBV2|TRBJ2-7|-
CASSEADIEQYF
TGTGCCAGCAGTGAAGCAGACATCGAGCAGTACTTC
>-|TRBV27|TRBJ2-2|-
CASSLSAKALMNTGELFF
TGTGCCAGCAGTTTATCGGCCAAGGCCCTTATGAACACCGGGGAGCTGTTTTTT
>-|TRBV10-1|TRBJ2-2|-
CASSEEYGELFF
TGCGCCAGCAGTGAGGAGTACGGGGAGCTGTTTTTT
>TRBD1|TRBV27|TRBJ2-7|-
CASSSGQVYEQYF
TGTGCCAGCAGTTCAGGACAGGTCTACGAGCAGTACTTC
>-|TRBV6-6|TRBJ2-7|-
CASSYSEGEGWYEQYF
TGTGCCAGCAGTTACTCGGAAGGGGAAGGGTGGTACGAGCAGTACTTC
>-|TRBV28|TRBJ1-5|-
CASSLGQGAQPQHF
TGTGCCAGCAGTTTGGGGCAGGGTGCCCAGCCCCAGCATTTT
>TRBD2|TRBV28|TRBJ2-1|-
CASRGGLGPRGGRNEQFF
TGTGCCAGCAGGGGGGGACTAGGGCCCCGGGGGGGCCGCAATGAGCAGTTCTTC
>TRBD1|TRBV6-4|TRBJ2-7|-
CASSVYRGVYYEQYF
TGTGCCAGCAGTGTATACAGGGGGGTGTACTACGAGCAGTACTTC
>-|TRBV7-9|TRBJ2-1|-
CASSLGETAEQFF
TGTGCCAGCAGCTTAGGAGAAACAGCTGAGCAGTTCTTC
>-|TRBV18|TRBJ2-1|-
CASSPGYEREFF
TGTGCCAGCTCACCAGGTTACGAGAGGGAATTCTTC
>-|TRBV28|TRBJ2-1|-
CASSLRVVDEQFF
TGTGCCAGCAGTTTAAGAGTTGTGGATGAGCAGTTCTTC
>TRBD2|TRBV29-1|TRBJ2-1|-
CSVAGLAGVGEQFF
TGCAGCGTTGCGGGACTAGCGGGAGTGGGGGAGCAGTTCTTC
>-|TRBV7-9|TRBJ2-7|-
CASSFAETYEQYF
TGTGCCAGCAGCTTCGCGGAAACCTACGAGCAGTACTTC
>-|TRBV4-2|TRBJ2-7|-
CASSQDYRSTYEQYF
TGTGCCAGCAGCCAAGATTATCGGAGTACCTACGAGCAGTACTTC
>TRBD2|TRBV27|TRBJ2-1|-
CASSLTRENEQFF
TGTGCCAGCAGCCTAACGCGGGAGAATGAGCAGTTCTTC
>TRBD2|TRBV11-3|TRBJ2-1|-
CASSPRTSGNHNEQFF
TGTGCCAGCAGCCCCCGGACTAGCGGTAATCACAATGAGCAGTTCTTC
>-|TRBV7-8|TRBJ2-1|-
CASSSTSIRLF
TGTGCCAGCAGCTCCACTAGCATCAGGCTCTTC
>TRBD2|TRBV14|TRBJ2-5|-
CASSQASGKPDGETQYF
TGTGCCAGCAGCCAGGCTAGCGGAAAACCCGATGGGGAGACCCAGTACTTC
>-|TRBV10-1|TRBJ2-7|-
CASSVDISYEQYF
TGCGCCAGCAGTGTAGATATCTCCTACGAGCAGTACTTC
>TRBD2|TRBV6-5|TRBJ2-1|-
CASSPPGTSPFF
TGTGCCAGCAGTCCTCCGGGGACTAGTCCGTTCTTC
>TRBD1|TRBV28|TRBJ1-5|few
CASRQTGYQPQHF
TGTGCCAGCAGGCAGACAGGGTACCAGCCCCAGCATTTT
>-|TRBV5-6|TRBJ1-1|-
CASSLVRGTEAFF
TGTGCCAGCAGCTTGGTACGGGGCACTGAAGCTTTCTTT
>TRBD1|TRBV5-6|TRBJ2-2|-
CASSGGQAELFF
TGTGCCAGCAGCGGTGGACAGGCGGAGCTGTTTTTT
>-|TRBV4-1|TRBJ1-2|-
CASSQVNNPPIPNYGYTF
TGCGCCAGCAGCCAAGTAAACAATCCCCCGATCCCCAACTATGGCTACACCTTC
>-|TRBV27|TRBJ2-1|-
CASSIAGTYNEQFF
TGTGCCAGCAGTATCGCCGGGACCTACAATGAGCAGTTCTTC
>-|TRBV5-1|TRBJ1-3|-
CASSLVGHSGNTIYF
TGCGCCAGCAGCTTGGTGGGGCACTCTGGAAACACCATATATTTT
>TRBD1|TRBV9|TRBJ1-2|-
CASSDSGTGKYGYTF
TGTGCCAGCAGCGATTCCGGGACAGGAAAATATGGCTACACCTTC
>-|TRBV4-1|TRBJ2-5|-
CASSQVQGQETQYF
TGCGCCAGCAGCCAAGTACAGGGACAAGAGACCCAGTACTTC
>-|TRBV28|TRBJ1-5|-
CASSLGKGSYSNQPQHF
TGTGCCAGCAGTTTGGGCAAAGGCAGTTATAGCAATCAGCCCCAGCATTTT
>-|TRBV6-5|TRBJ2-2|-
CASSYSRWGELFF
TGTGCCAGCAGTTACTCTAGGTGGGGGGAGCTGTTTTTT
>-|TRBV7-9|TRBJ2-2|-
CASSPRQDTGDGELFF
TGTGCCAGCAGCCCTAGACAGGACACCGGGGACGGGGAGCTGTTTTTT
>-|TRBV9|TRBJ2-1|-
CASSGEDPEASSYNEQFF
TGTGCCAGCAGCGGTGAGGACCCTGAGGCCAGCTCCTACAATGAGCAGTTCTTC
>TRBD2|TRBV9|TRBJ2-7|-
CASSATSGSYEQYF
TGTGCCAGCAGCGCGACTAGCGGGTCTTACGAGCAGTACTTC
>-|TRBV4-2|TRBJ2-5|-
CASSQRLARGETQYF
TGTGCCAGCAGCCAACGTTTAGCAAGAGGGGAGACCCAGTACTTC
>-|TRBV19|TRBJ2-3|-
CASSIRTSTDTQYF
TGTGCCAGTAGTATAAGGACTAGCACAGATACGCAGTATTTT
>-|TRBV27|TRBJ1-1|once
CASSLLGGRNTEAFF
TGTGCCAGCAGTTTATTGGGGGGCAGGAACACTGAAGCTTTCTTT
>-|TRBV5-1|TRBJ2-1|-
CASSLALGYNEQFF
TGCGCCAGCAGCTTGGCGCTGGGATACAATGAGCAGTTCTTC
>-|TRBV7-9|TRBJ2-1|once
CASRPPGQHLYNEQFF
TGTGCCAGCAGGCCTCCGGGGCAGCACCTCTACAATGAGCAGTTCTTC
>-|TRBV15|TRBJ1-5|-
CATRDDTYSNQPQHF
TGTGCCACCAGGGATGACACCTATAGCAATCAGCCCCAGCATTTT
>TRBD1|TRBV6-4|TRBJ2-1|-
CASSDRDRGYNEQFF
TGTGCCAGCAGTGATCGGGACAGGGGGTACAATGAGCAGTTCTTC
>-|TRBV5-1|TRBJ1-1|-
CASSLAFAGAVTEAFF
TGCGCCAGCAGCTTGGCGTTTGCAGGGGCGGTCACTGAAGCTTTCTTT
>TRBD1|TRBV5-1|TRBJ1-2|-
CASSLGTGGYGYTF
TGCGCCAGCAGCTTAGGGACAGGAGGCTATGGCTACACCTTC
>TRBD1|TRBV19|TRBJ2-1|-
CASSMWTGGNNEQFF
TGTGCCAGTAGTATGTGGACAGGGGGGAATAATGAGCAGTTCTTC
>TRBD1|TRBV11-1|TRBJ2-6|-
CASSFWDRNLTF
TGTGCCAGCAGCTTTTGGGACAGGAACCTGACTTTC
>-|TRBV7-8|TRBJ2-1|-
CASSLGGDRVIAGGFGEQFF
TGTGCCAGCAGCTTAGGTGGGGACAGGGTTATAGCGGGAGGCTTCGGTGAGCAGTTCTTC
>-|TRBV7-9|TRBJ2-7|-
CASSFNIGGGEQYF
TGTGCCAGCAGCTTCAACATCGGGGGAGGCGAGCAGTACTTC
>-|TRBV27|TRBJ2-1|-
CASSLQPLRSETAYNEQFF
TGTGCCAGCAGTTTACAGCCCCTGCGTAGCGAGACCGCCTACAATGAGCAGTTCTTC
>-|TRBV9|TRBJ1-1|few
CASSVDSGATEAFF
TGTGCCAGCAGCGTAGATTCAGGAGCCACTGAAGCTTTCTTT
>TRBD2|TRBV7-8|TRBJ2-1|-
CASSSFMAGGPGGEQFF
TGTGCCAGCAGCTCCTTCATGGCGGGAGGGCCGGGGGGTGAGCAGTTCTTC